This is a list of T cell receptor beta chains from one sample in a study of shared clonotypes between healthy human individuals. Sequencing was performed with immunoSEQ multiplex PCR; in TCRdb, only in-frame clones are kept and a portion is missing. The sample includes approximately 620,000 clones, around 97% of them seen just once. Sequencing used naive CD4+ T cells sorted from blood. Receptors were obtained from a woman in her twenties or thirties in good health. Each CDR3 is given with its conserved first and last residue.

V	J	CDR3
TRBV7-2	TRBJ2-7	CASSVGRRGRPYEQYF
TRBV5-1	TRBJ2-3	CASSRTSTDTQYF
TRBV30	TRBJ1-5	CAWSIGQGRQPQHF
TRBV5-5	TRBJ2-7	CASSWGPALYEQYF
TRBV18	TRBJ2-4	CASSPAEAKNIQYF
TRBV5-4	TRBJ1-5	CASSSGGGGSNQPQHF
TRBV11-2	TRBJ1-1	CASSFGKAFF
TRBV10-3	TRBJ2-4	CAISEPGQGEHIQYF
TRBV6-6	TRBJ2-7	CASSYSGTGSYEQYF
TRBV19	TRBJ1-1	CASTRWGETDTEAFF
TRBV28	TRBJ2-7	CASSLSFYEQYF
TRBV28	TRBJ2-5	CASRPTRFYETQYF
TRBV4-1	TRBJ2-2	CASSRGASGRVGGELFF
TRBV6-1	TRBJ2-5	CASRGQGPETQYF
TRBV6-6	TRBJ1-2	CASRRNRVAEGGYTF
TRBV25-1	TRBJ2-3	CASSEFGFSSTDTQYF
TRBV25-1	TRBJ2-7	CATLSYEQYF
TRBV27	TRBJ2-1	CASSLIASGSSYNEQFF
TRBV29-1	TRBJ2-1	CSVEGEARSTNNEQFF
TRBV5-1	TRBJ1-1	CASSPKDSAGLVNTEAFF
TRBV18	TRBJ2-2	CASSRQGTRNTGELFF
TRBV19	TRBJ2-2	CASGPRRGNTGELFF
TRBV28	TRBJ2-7	CASSETGRVEQYF
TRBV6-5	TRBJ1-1	CASSSRSTGHTEAFF
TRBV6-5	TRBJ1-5	CASSYTGSRDNQPQHF
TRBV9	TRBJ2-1	CASSVGGQGLFNEQFF
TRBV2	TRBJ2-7	CASSAGQGGTYEQYF
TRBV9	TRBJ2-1	CASSAQDLGSSHLVYNEQFF
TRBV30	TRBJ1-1	CAWSVDPNTEAFF
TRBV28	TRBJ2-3	CASSPADRLANTQYF
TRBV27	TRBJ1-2	CASSPHTGVGGYTF
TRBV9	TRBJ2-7	CASSARTSGRNEQYF
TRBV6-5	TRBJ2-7	CASGRGHEQYF
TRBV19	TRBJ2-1	CASSIGRSLINEQFF
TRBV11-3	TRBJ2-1	CASSLEGGSRNEQFF
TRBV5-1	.	CASSFRAGAGYEQYF
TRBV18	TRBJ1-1	CASSPGGAGVNTEAFF
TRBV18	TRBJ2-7	CASSPRGRAFNEQYF
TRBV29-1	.	CSVERAYEQYF
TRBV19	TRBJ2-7	CASSRAAGSTNEQYF
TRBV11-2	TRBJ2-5	CASSLQLAGGGGEQYF
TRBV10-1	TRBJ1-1	CASSEFDWTDMNTEAFF
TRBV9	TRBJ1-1	CASSARVGSTEAFF
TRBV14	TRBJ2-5	CASSQDYRVSARETQYF
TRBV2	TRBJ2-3	CASSEVVVTDTQYF
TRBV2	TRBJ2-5	CASSELGPGTQYF
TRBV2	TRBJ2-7	CASSPLTYEQYF
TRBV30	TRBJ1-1	CAWSGQSTEAFF
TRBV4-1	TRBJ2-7	CASSNSGQGSEQYF
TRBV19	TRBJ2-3	CASSPTGVTQYF
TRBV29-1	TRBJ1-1	CSARLPEPSWAFF
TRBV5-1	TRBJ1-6	CASSLSGQALNSPLHF
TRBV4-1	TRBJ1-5	CASSQDRTVSNQPQHF
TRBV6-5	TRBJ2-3	CASSRRTGQDTQYF
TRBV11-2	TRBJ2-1	CASSPRTEGEQFF
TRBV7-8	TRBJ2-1	CASSSWAGTSGIHNEQFF
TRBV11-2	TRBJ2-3	CASSSGLAGMFTDTQYF
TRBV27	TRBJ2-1	CASSFKPHLVDEQFF
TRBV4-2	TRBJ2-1	CASSQDISGPYNEQFF
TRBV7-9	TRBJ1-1	CASSKGRNTEAFF